What follows describes a single T cell receptor (beta chain). Its target is unknown. Measured with immunoSEQ multiplex PCR; TCRdb has only the in-frame clones, and not every one. The sample lists about 110,000 clones, about 91% occurring once. This entry comes from a study of T cell responses to AZD1222 COVID-19 vaccine. General study findings and limits: Receipt of two AZD1222 doses was followed by a rise in Spike-specific TCR breadth and depth.

Germline lookup yields CDR1 MNHEY and CDR2 SVGAGI. The CDR3 has 15 amino acids. This sequence originates from an adult in good health. Sequenced here: peripheral blood, sampled on day 0 of AZD1222 vaccination. The chain links TRBV6-5 to TRBJ1-5; possibly TRBD1 for D (6 bases). This chain's CDR3 is CAAGVGTLGNQPQHF. CDR3 nucleotides: TGTGCGGCGGGTGTTGGGACATTGGGCAATCAGCCCCAGCATTTT.